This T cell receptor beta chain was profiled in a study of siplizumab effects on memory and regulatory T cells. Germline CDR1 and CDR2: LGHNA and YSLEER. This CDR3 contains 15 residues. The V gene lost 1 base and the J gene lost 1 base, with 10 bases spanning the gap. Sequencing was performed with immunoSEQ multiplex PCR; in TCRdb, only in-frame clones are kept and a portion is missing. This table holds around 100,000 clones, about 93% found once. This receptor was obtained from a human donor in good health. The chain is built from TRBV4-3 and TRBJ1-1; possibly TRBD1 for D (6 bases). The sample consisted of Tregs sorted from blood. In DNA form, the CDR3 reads TGCGCCAGCAGCCAAGGGCAGGGGACGAACACTGAAGCTTTCTTT. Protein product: CASSQGQGTNTEAFF.